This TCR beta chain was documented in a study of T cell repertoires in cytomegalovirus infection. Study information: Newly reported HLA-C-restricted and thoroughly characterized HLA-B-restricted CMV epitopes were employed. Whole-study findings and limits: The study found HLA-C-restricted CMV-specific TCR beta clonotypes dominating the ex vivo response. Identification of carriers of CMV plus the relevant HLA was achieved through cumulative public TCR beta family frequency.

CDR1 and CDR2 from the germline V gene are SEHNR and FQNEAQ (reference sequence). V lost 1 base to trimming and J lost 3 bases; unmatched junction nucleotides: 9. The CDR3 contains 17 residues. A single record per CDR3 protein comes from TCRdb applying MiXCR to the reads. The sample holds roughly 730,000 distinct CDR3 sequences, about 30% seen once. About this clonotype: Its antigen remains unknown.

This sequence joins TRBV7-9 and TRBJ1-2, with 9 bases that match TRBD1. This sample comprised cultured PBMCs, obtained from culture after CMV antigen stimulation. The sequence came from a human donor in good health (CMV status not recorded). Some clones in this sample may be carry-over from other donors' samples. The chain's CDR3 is CASSLGGQGDSDYGYTF. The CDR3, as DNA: TGTGCCAGCAGCTTAGGGGGACAGGGTGACAGTGACTATGGCTACACCTTC.